This TCR beta chain appears in the sequencing data of a study of blood T cell repertoires in COVID-19. Study summary: Samples representing acute and convalescent COVID-19 were sourced from the United States, Italy and Spain.

Per the authors' pipeline: How many nucleated cells were present was estimated from reference gene primer amplification. Clones were read by immunoSEQ multiplex PCR, and TCRdb kept only the in-frame ones, dropping some. That table furnishes V, J and clone size, whereas the DNA furnished D and trimming. The table has 110,000 to 150,000 clones, 79% seen once. V dropped 1 base and J dropped 4 bases, with 7 bases sitting between them. This CDR3 region has 12 residues. The germline CDR1 and CDR2 sequences are GTSNPN and SVGIG (reference sequence). The receptor was derived from a man aged 50 to 60 with active or convalescent COVID-19. The sample consisted of peripheral blood. The V gene is TRBV30, the J gene TRBJ2-5; no reliable D call. CDR3 coding DNA: TGTGCCTGGAGTGGACTCCTAGAGACCCAGTACTTC. Amino acids: CAWSGLLETQYF.